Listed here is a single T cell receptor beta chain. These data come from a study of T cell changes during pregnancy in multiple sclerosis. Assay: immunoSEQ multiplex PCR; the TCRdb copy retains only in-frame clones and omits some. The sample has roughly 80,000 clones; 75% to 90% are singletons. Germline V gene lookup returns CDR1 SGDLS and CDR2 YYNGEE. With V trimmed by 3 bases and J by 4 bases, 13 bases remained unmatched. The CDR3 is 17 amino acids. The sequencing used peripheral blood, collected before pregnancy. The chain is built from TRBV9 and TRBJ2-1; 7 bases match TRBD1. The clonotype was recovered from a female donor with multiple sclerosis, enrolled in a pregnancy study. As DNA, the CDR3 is TGTGCCAGCAGCGACCGTGAAAGGACAGGCTTTTACAATGAGCAGTTCTTC. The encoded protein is CASSDRERTGFYNEQFF.